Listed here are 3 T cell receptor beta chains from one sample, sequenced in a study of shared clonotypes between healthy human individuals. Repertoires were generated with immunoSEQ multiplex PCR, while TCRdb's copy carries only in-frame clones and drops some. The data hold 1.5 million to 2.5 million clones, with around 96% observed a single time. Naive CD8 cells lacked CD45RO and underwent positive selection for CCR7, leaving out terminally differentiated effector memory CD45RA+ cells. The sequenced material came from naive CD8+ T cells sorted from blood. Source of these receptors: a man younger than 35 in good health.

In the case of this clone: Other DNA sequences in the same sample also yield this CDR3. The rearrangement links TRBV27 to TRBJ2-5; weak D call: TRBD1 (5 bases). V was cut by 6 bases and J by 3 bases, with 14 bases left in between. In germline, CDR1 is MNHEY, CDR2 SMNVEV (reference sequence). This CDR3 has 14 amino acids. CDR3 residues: CASRPGQGKETQYF. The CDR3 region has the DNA TGTGCCAGCAGACCCGGGCAGGGTAAAGAGACCCAGTACTTC.

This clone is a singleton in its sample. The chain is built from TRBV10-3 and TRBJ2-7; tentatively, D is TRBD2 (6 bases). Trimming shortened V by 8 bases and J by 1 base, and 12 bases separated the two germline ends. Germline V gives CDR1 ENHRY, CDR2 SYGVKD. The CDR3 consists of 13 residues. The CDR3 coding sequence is TGTGCCATCCAGGACGGGGGTTCCTACGAGCAGTACTTC. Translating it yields CAIQDGGSYEQYF.

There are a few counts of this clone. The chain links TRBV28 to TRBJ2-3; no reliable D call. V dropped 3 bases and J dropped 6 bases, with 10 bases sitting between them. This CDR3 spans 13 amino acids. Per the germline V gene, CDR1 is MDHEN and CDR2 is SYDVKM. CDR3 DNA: TGTGCCAGCAGTTTCATGGGTGCCGATACGCAGTATTTT. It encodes CASSFMGADTQYF.